This T cell receptor (beta chain) stems from a study of neoadjuvant anti-PD-1 for oral cavity cancer. As for the study in general: Most patients had three to four biweekly doses of 3 mg/kg nivolumab before resection. Patients without progression received a fourth nivolumab dose around day 43, then surgical resection on days 50-56.

Note on this clone: What it binds is not known.

The CDR3 covers 15 residues. Germline CDR1 is ENHRY and CDR2 is SYGVKD. V dropped 6 bases and J dropped 3; count of bases not matched to a gene: 5. Time point reported: after neoadjuvant nivolumab, at surgical resection. Notes on the study in general: Pretreatment Treg/Th17 ratio correlated inversely with post-treatment tumor clonality.

Clones were sequenced by immunoSEQ multiplex PCR, and TCRdb holds only the in-frame ones, with some missing. The data show over 25,000 clones, with just under 80% seen just once and 3% to 4% held by the top ten. The sample in question was PBMCs, obtained after nivolumab (anti-PD-1) treatment. The clonotype originates from a person aged 35-79 years with oral cavity squamous cell carcinoma. The rearrangement links TRBV10-3 to TRBJ2-2, with 9 bases aligning to TRBD1. The CDR3 nucleotides are TGTGCCATCAGGCTCCGGGACAGGGACACCGGGGAGCTGTTTTTT. Translation gives CAIRLRDRDTGELFF.